The source of this T cell receptor (beta chain) is a study of siplizumab effects on memory and regulatory T cells. Study observations and caveats: Major contributors to the alloresponse seemed to be naive T cells, which also appeared more diverse than memory cells. Alloreactive CD4+ clones that could be mapped were on average about 70% Treg-derived with siplizumab, against 25% to 30% in controls.

This clone has a single count. The antigen is not known. TCRdb's copy holds only in-frame clones and misses some; the assay was immunoSEQ multiplex PCR. The data contain more than 95,000 clones, roughly 94% of them singletons. The source material was non-Treg CD4+ T cells sorted from blood. This clonotype was obtained from a human donor in good health.

CDR3 sequence (DNA): TGTGCCAGCAGCGACTGGGGAGGGGAGGAGACCCAGTACTTC. Translation gives CASSDWGGEETQYF. V is TRBV13 and J is TRBJ2-5, with 7 bases aligning to TRBD2. The CDR3 runs 14 residues. The trim removed 5 bases at V and 5 bases at J, leaving 8 bases unmatched. Germline values: CDR1 PRHDT, CDR2 FYEKMQ (reference sequence).